One and the same sample provided the 6 T cell receptor beta chains below, sequenced in a study of blood T cell repertoires in COVID-19. Assay: immunoSEQ multiplex PCR; the TCRdb copy retains only in-frame clones and omits some. The table shows some 350,000 clones, with approximately 91% occurring only once. Sequenced sample: peripheral blood. These receptors all come from a woman in her 70s with COVID-19, enrolled during active disease.

This rearrangement joins TRBV27 to TRBJ2-1, with TRBD2 matching over 9 bases. Trimming removed 3 bases from V and 3 bases from J; junction bases left unmatched: 6. CDR3 size: 16 residues. The germline V gene has CDR1 MNHEY and CDR2 SMNVEV (reference sequence). CDR3 in amino acids: CASSFKRGDFYNEQFF. The CDR3 bases are TGTGCCAGCAGTTTCAAGCGGGGGGACTTCTACAATGAGCAGTTCTTC.

The chain combines TRBV10-3 with TRBJ2-5; 8 bases line up with TRBD1. The J segment lost 5 bases and the V segment lost 2 bases, leaving 10 bases of the junction unmatched. The CDR3 contains 16 residues. Germline CDR1 is ENHRY and CDR2 is SYGVKD. The DNA of the CDR3 is TGTGCCATCAGTGAGGGAGGCAGGGGGCAGGAGGAGACCCAGTACTTC. Its translation is CAISEGGRGQEETQYF.

The CDR3 sequence is CATSDWGQGGETQYF. The CDR3 DNA sequence: TGTGCCACCAGTGATTGGGGACAGGGAGGAGAGACCCAGTACTTC. The gene calls are TRBV24-1 and TRBJ2-5, with 9 bases matching TRBD1. CDR3 length: 15 amino acids. J gave up 4 bases and V 2 bases, and 4 bases lay outside the gene matches. Germline CDR1 KGHDR, CDR2 SFDVKD.

This clone was seen a handful of times. V and J are TRBV2 and TRBJ2-2, with TRBD2 identical over 10 bases. The CDR3 sequence is 14 residues long. The V and J ends lost 8 bases and 1 base, in that order; junction bases with no gene match: 1. CDR1 is SNHLY, CDR2 FYNNEI, per germline. CDR3 region: CASGLAVNTGELFF. The CDR3 DNA follows: TGTGCCAGCGGACTAGCGGTGAACACCGGGGAGCTGTTTTTT.

The V call is TRBV13, the J call TRBJ1-1; TRBD1 aligns across 8 bases. V lost 3 bases and J lost 4; bases outside the gene matches: 7. Germline assignment: CDR1 PRHDT and CDR2 FYEKMQ (reference sequence). This CDR3 region has 15 residues. The CDR3 DNA is TGTGCCAGCAGCTTCGGGCAGGGGGCGATCACTGAAGCTTTCTTT. Encoded protein: CASSFGQGAITEAFF.

The gene calls are TRBV4-1 and TRBJ2-2; 14 bases align to TRBD2. CDR1 is MGHRA and CDR2 is YSYEKL in the germline V gene. The CDR3 loop spans 18 amino acids. The V segment lost 1 base and the J segment 3 bases; nucleotides outside the gene matches: 4. The CDR3 region is CASSQGLAGGPDTGELFF. CDR3 DNA sequence: TGCGCCAGCAGCCAAGGACTAGCGGGGGGGCCGGACACCGGGGAGCTGTTTTTT.